This T cell receptor (beta chain) was sequenced for a study of T cells in Graves' hyperthyroidism and ophthalmopathy. The TCR beta CDR3 regions underwent amplification using RNA transcripts as the source. In the first-round RT-PCR of the TCR CDR3, the HTBI primer set was used. Via MiXCR, TCRdb re-called the multiplex PCR reads, giving one row per CDR3 protein. The table lists hundreds of thousands of distinct CDR3 sequences, about 20% of them singletons. This clonotype was recorded many times. Its antigen is currently unknown. Study-wide results and caveats: The majority of expanded thyroid clonotypes above 0.001 also appeared in blood. With a median lead of 6.5 months before onset, the model predicted ophthalmopathy.

V was shortened by 4 bases and J by 6 bases, with 13 bases between the two germline ends. CDR3 length: 14 residues. Looked up from germline, CDR1 is SEHNR and CDR2 is FQNEAQ (reference sequence). The receptor's source is a man aged 30 to 45 with Graves' ophthalmopathy. The specimen was blood. The gene calls are TRBV7-9 and TRBJ2-1, with a tentative D call TRBD2 (5 bases). The chain's CDR3 is CASSSPGYSNEQFF. CDR3 coding DNA: TGTGCCAGCAGCTCACCGGGGTACAGCAATGAGCAGTTCTTC.